Sequencing of this T cell receptor beta chain was carried out in a study of OX40 agonist ivuxolimab in advanced cancers. The CDR3 totals 14 residues. Germline V gene sequence: CDR1 MNHNS, CDR2 SASEGT. The V end lost 1 base, the J end lost 4 bases, and 8 bases lay between the germline ends. TCRdb's copy holds only in-frame clones and misses some; the assay was immunoSEQ multiplex PCR. Among some 61,000 clones listed, roughly 73% were seen once. The chain recombines TRBV6-1 with TRBJ1-5; maybe TRBD1 (5 bases). The sample in question was CD4+ or CD8+ T cells sorted from blood, obtained in a trial of the OX40 agonist ivuxolimab. This receptor was obtained from an adult with an advanced solid tumor such as melanoma, head and neck, liver or kidney cancer. CDR3 DNA sequence: TGTGCCAGCAGTGAAGGCCGGGGGAATCAGCCCCAGCATTTT. Protein sequence: CASSEGRGNQPQHF.